Below, 12 T cell receptor beta chains from the same sample are listed, as sequenced in a study of patients and donors after allogeneic stem cell transplantation. In TCRdb, the RT-PCR reads were re-called with MiXCR into one record per CDR3 protein. The table has over 400,000 distinct CDR3 sequences, roughly 16% seen once; the top ten hold roughly 7.2%. Specimen: blood, either unsorted or a sorted T cell fraction (not recorded which). The receptor set was obtained from a human donor who was either an allogeneic HSCT recipient or a stem cell or donor lymphocyte infusion donor (not recorded which). It is not recorded whose cells these are; they may come from a transplant donor.

This clonotype was seen a few times. The V and J genes are TRBV2 and TRBJ2-3; no firm D call. With 0 bases removed from V and 4 bases from J, the gap between germline ends came to 11 bases. Germline lookup yields CDR1 SNHLY and CDR2 FYNNEI. The CDR3 runs to 15 residues. The CDR3 DNA sequence: TGTGCCAGCAGTGAAGCAGCGCGGTTCTCAGATACGCAGTATTTT. It translates to CASSEAARFSDTQYF.

This chain uses TRBV7-2 with TRBJ1-3, with unresolved D. V was cut by 5 bases and J by 0 bases, with 14 bases left in between. This CDR3 is built from 16 residues. The germline V gene encodes CDR1 SGHTA and CDR2 FQGNSA. The CDR3 reads CASSARAGLSGNTIYF. The CDR3, as DNA: TGTGCCAGCAGCGCTAGAGCAGGACTCTCTGGAAACACCATATATTTT.

There are a few counts of this clonotype. The rearrangement links TRBV5-1 to TRBJ2-1; possibly TRBD1 or TRBD2 for D (5 bases each). Germline lookup yields CDR1 SGHRS and CDR2 YFSETQ. CDR3 length: 15 amino acids. The V end lost 0 bases, the J end lost 4 bases, and 11 bases lay between the germline ends. This chain's CDR3 is CASSLGGDFYNEQFF. CDR3 sequence (DNA): TGCGCCAGCAGCTTGGGAGGGGATTTTTACAATGAGCAGTTCTTC.

This clonotype was seen repeatedly, ten times or more. The chain joins TRBV5-1 to TRBJ2-7; TRBD2 might be the D (5 bases). This CDR3 region has 12 residues. The germline CDR1 and CDR2 sequences are SGHRS and YFSETQ. Trimming pared 5 bases from V and 0 bases from J, leaving 6 bases between. CDR3 DNA: TGCGCCAGCAGGGAGGACTCCTACGAGCAGTACTTC. This translates into CASREDSYEQYF.

Ten or more counts support this clonotype. The chain recombines TRBV5-1 with TRBJ2-1, with 14 bases aligning to TRBD2. The V and J ends lost 0 bases and 10 bases, in that order; junction bases with no gene match: 6. The length of the CDR3 is 16 residues. The germline CDR1 and CDR2 sequences are SGHRS and YFSETQ. CDR3 nucleotides: TGCGCCAGCAGCTTGGACCAGGGACTAGCGGGAGAAGAGCAGTTCTTC. Residues: CASSLDQGLAGEEQFF.

This clonotype was seen a few times. The chain combines TRBV7-2 with TRBJ2-7; D gene ambiguous. Trimming shortened V by 5 bases and J by 4 bases, and 12 bases separated the two germline ends. This CDR3 spans 13 amino acids. From germline, CDR1 is SGHTA and CDR2 FQGNSA. The chain's CDR3 is CASSAYLLYEQYF. DNA for the CDR3: TGTGCCAGCAGCGCTTACCTCTTGTACGAGCAGTACTTC. The whole variable domain, filled in from reference TRBV7-2 and TRBJ2-7, reads GAGVSQSPSNKVTEKGKDVELRCDPISGHTALYWYRQSLGQGLEFLIYFQGNSAPDKSGLPSDRFSAERTGGSVSTLTIQRTQQEDSAVYLCASSAYLLYEQYFGPGTRLTVT.

The V gene is TRBV20-1, the J gene TRBJ1-2; 7 bases are a match to TRBD1. There are 14 residues in the CDR3. Germline CDR1 DFQATT, CDR2 SNEGSKA (reference sequence). The V and J ends lost 0 bases and 8 bases, in that order; junction bases with no gene match: 9. The CDR3 sequence: CSARDSEQGFGYTF. CDR3 in DNA: TGCAGTGCTAGAGATAGTGAACAGGGGTTCGGCTACACCTTC.

This clonotype was counted a few times. The genes are TRBV20-1 and TRBJ1-1; D gene unclear. Looked up from germline, CDR1 is DFQATT and CDR2 is SNEGSKA (reference sequence). The germline V and J ends were trimmed by 3 bases and 1 base, with 9 bases remaining between them. The CDR3 loop spans 13 amino acids. CDR3 sequence: CSARENPNTEAFF. DNA of the CDR3: TGCAGTGCTAGGGAAAACCCGAACACTGAAGCTTTCTTT.

This clonotype was counted a few times. This CDR3 is CASSYTDRSGANVLTF. Here the CDR3 DNA reads TGTGCCAGCAGTTACACCGACAGGTCTGGGGCCAACGTCCTGACTTTC. The chain couples TRBV6-5 to TRBJ2-6; the D gene is possibly TRBD1 (6 bases). Trimming left V 2 bases short and J 1 base short, with 9 bases between. CDR3 length: 16 amino acids. From germline, CDR1 is MNHEY and CDR2 SVGAGI.

This chain connects TRBV7-3 to TRBJ2-1; weak D call: TRBD2 (5 bases). The germline V gene has CDR1 SGHTA and CDR2 FQGTGA. Trimming removed 10 bases at V and 1 base at J, with 14 bases between. The CDR3 has 14 amino acids. CDR3 residues: CAIWYGDSYNEQFF. The CDR3 region has the DNA TGTGCCATCTGGTACGGGGATTCCTACAATGAGCAGTTCTTC. The entire variable domain, with the rest obtained from reference TRBV7-3 and TRBJ2-1, is as follows: GAGVSQTPSNKVTEKGKYVELRCDPISGHTALYWYRQSLGQGPEFLIYFQGTGAADDSGLPNDRFFAVRPEGSVSTLKIQRTERGDSAVYLCAIWYGDSYNEQFFGPGTRLTVL.

This clonotype has ten or more counts. The chain uses TRBV7-8 and TRBJ2-1; 10 bases match TRBD1. The CDR3 extends over 14 amino acids. CDR1 and CDR2 from the germline V gene are SGHVS and FQNEAQ. V gave up 2 bases and J gave up 6 bases; unmatched junction bases: 1. This chain's CDR3 is CASSLWDRGNEQFF. The CDR3 DNA sequence: TGTGCCAGCAGCTTATGGGACAGGGGCAATGAGCAGTTCTTC.

This clonotype was counted between two and nine times. V gene TRBV21-1 combines with J gene TRBJ2-1; TRBD2 was called by the table and not checked on the DNA. TRBV21-1 is a known pseudogene. The CDR3 has 17 amino acids. In nucleotides, the CDR3 is TGTGCCAGCAGCCGAGGGGCTTCTAGCGGGAGATTCAATGAGCAGTTCTTC. This translates into CASSRGASSGRFNEQFF.